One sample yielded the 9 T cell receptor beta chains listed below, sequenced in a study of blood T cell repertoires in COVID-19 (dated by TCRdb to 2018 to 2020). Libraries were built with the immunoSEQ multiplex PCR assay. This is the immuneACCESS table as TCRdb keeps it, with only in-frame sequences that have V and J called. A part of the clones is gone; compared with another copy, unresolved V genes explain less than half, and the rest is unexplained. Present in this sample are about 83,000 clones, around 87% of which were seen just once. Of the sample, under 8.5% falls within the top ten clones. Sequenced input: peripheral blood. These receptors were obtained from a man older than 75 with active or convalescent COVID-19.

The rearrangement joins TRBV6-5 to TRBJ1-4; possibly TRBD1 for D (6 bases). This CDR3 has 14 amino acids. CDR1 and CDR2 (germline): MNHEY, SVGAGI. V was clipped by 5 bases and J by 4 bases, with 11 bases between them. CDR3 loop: CASSTGLVNEKLFF. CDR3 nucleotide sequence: TGTGCCAGCAGTACAGGGTTAGTTAATGAAAAACTGTTTTTT.

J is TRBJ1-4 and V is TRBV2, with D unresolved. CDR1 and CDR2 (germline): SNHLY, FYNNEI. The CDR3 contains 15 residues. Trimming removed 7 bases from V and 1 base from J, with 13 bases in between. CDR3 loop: CASTQSGGTNEKLFF. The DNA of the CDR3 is TGTGCCAGCACACAGTCAGGAGGAACTAATGAAAAACTGTTTTTT.

This CDR3 reads CASSERGKNTEAFF. CDR3 bases: TGTGCCAGCAGTGAAAGGGGCAAGAACACTGAAGCTTTCTTT. This chain connects TRBV6-1 to TRBJ1-1, with a possible D match to TRBD1 (5 bases). Germline V lookup: CDR1 MNHNS, CDR2 SASEGT. With 2 bases removed from V and 1 base from J, the gap between germline ends came to 8 bases. The length of the CDR3 is 14 residues.

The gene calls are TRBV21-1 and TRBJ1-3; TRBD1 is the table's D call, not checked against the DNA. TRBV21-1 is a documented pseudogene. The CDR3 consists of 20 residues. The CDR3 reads CASSNQSVSGVFFSGNTIYF. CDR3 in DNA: TGTGCCAGCAGCAATCAGAGTGTCTCAGGGGTTTTTTTCAGCGGAAACACCATATATTTT.

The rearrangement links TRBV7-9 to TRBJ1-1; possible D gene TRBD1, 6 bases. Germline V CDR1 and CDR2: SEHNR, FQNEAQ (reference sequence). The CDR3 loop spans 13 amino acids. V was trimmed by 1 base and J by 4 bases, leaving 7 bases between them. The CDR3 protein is CASSLGTVTEAFF. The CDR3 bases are TGTGCCAGCAGCTTAGGGACAGTCACTGAAGCTTTCTTT.

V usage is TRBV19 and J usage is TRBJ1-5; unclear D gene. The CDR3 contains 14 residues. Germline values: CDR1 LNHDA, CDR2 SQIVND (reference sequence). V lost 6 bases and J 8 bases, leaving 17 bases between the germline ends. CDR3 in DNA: TGTGCCAGTAGCCCATTTGCCCTCCCAGAGCCCCAGCATTTT. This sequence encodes CASSPFALPEPQHF.

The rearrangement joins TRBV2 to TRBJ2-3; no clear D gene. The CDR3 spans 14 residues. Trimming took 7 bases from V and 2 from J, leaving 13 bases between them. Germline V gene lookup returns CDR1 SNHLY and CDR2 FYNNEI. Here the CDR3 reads CASNRRASTDTQYF. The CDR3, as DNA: TGTGCCAGCAATAGACGAGCGTCCACAGATACGCAGTATTTT.

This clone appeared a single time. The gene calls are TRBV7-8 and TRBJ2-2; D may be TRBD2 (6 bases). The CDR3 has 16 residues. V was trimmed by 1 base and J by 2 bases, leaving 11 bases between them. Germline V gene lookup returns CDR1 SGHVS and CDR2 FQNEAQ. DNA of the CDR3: TGTGCCAGCAGCTTAGTGGTGGCGGGAAACACCGGGGAGCTGTTTTTT. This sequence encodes CASSLVVAGNTGELFF.

CDR3 in DNA: TGCGCCAGCAGTCAATCCGACAGGGCTGGAAACACCATATATTTT. This encodes CASSQSDRAGNTIYF. The chain uses TRBV23-1 and TRBJ1-3, with 7 bases lining up with TRBD1. TRBV23-1 is reported as an ORF; its role is uncertain. CDR3 size: 15 residues. The V segment lost 0 bases and the J segment 2 bases; nucleotides outside the gene matches: 1.